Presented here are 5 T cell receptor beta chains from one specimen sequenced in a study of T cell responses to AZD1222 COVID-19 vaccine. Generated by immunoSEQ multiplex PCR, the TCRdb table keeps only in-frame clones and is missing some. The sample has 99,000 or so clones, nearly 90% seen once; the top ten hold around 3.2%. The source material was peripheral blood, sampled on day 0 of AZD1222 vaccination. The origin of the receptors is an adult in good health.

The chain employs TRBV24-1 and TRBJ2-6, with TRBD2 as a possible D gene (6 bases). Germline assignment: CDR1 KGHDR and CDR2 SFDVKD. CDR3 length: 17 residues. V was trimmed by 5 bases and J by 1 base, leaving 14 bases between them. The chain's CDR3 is CATSGAGTPSGANVLTF. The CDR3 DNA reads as TGTGCCACCAGTGGGGCAGGGACTCCTTCTGGGGCCAACGTCCTGACTTTC.

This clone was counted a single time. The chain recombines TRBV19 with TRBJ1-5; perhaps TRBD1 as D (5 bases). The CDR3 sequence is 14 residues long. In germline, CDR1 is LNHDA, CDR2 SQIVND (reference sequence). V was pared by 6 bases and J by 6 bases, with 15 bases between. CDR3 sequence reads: CASSLGALGQPQHF. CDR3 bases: TGTGCCAGTAGCTTAGGGGCCTTGGGTCAGCCCCAGCATTTT.

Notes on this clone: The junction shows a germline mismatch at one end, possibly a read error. The CDR3 loop reads CASSRGQGVNGQFF. In nucleotides, the CDR3 is TGTGCCAGCAGCCGGGGACAGGGGGTAAATGGGCAGTTCTTC. This chain joins TRBV7-2 and TRBJ2-1, with 11 bases matching TRBD1. This CDR3 is 14 amino acids long. CDR1 is SGHTA and CDR2 is FQGNSA in the germline V gene.

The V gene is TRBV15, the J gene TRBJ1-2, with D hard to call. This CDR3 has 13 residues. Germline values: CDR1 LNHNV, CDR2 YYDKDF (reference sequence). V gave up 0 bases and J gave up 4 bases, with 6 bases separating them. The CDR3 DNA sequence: TGTGCCACCAGCAGAGAAATATTCTATGGCTACACCTTC. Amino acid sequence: CATSREIFYGYTF.

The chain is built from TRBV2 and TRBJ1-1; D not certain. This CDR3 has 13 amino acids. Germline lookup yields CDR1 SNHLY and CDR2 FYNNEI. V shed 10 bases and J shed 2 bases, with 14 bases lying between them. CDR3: CAIQGLENTEAFF. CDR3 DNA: TGTGCCATCCAAGGGCTGGAAAACACTGAAGCTTTCTTT.